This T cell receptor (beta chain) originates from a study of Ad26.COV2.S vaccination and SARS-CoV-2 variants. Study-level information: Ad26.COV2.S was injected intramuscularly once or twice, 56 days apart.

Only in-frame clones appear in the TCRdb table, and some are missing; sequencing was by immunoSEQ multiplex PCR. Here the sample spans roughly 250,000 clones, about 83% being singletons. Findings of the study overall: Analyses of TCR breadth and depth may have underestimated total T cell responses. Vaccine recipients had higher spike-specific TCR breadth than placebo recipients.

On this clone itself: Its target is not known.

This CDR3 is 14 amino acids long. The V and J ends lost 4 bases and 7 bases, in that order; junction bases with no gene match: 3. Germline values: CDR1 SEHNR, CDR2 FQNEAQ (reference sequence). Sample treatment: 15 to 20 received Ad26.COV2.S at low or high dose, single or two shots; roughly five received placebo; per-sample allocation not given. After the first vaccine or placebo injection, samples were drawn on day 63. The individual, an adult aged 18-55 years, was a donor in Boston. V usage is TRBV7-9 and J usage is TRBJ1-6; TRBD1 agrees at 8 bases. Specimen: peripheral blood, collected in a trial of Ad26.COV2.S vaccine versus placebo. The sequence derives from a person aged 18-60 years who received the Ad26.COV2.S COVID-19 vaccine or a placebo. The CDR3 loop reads CASSSRTGNSPLHF. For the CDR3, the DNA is TGTGCCAGCAGCTCACGGACAGGGAATTCACCCCTCCACTTT.